This entry lists 5 T cell receptor beta chains sequenced from one sample in a study of regulatory T cells in long-lasting Graves disease. Time point in this sample: newly diagnosed GD, antithyroid drugs for less than 3 months. PBMC RNA was the source of the TCR library. The authors built TCR beta libraries using iRepertoire HTBI primers and Arm-PCR of CDR3 regions. TCRdb processed the multiplex PCR reads anew with MiXCR; each CDR3 protein has one entry. Of approximately 310,000 distinct CDR3 sequences listed, over 15% are singletons. The sample in question was peripheral blood mononuclear cells (PBMCs), obtained at new diagnosis, from a patient treated with antithyroid drugs. The origin of the receptors is a female donor with Graves disease.

Ten or more counts support this clonotype. The rearrangement uses TRBV11-3 and TRBJ2-7; 8 nucleotides align to TRBD2. The CDR3 length is 12 residues. The trim removed 3 bases at V and 6 bases at J, leaving 1 base unmatched. The germline CDR1 and CDR2 sequences are SGHNT and YENEEA. This chain's CDR3 is CASSLGTSEQYF. CDR3 DNA sequence: TGTGCCAGCAGCTTGGGGACTAGCGAGCAGTACTTC.

This clonotype was counted a few times. This sequence joins TRBV7-9 and TRBJ1-3; tentatively, D is TRBD1 (6 bases). This CDR3 has 15 amino acids. The germline gives CDR1 SEHNR, CDR2 FQNEAQ (reference sequence). V lost 6 bases and J 2 bases, leaving 14 bases between the germline ends. The DNA of the CDR3 is TGTGCCAGCAGACAAGGGGGGGACCCTGGAAACACCATATATTTT. Residues: CASRQGGDPGNTIYF.

CDR3 amino acids: CASRPSGGSPGEQYF. The CDR3 DNA sequence: TGTGCCAGCAGACCGTCGGGGGGGAGTCCAGGGGAGCAGTACTTC. The chain couples TRBV7-2 to TRBJ2-7, with 8 bases matching TRBD2. CDR1 is SGHTA and CDR2 is FQGNSA in the germline V gene. The CDR3 length is 15 residues. V dropped 6 bases and J dropped 7; count of bases not matched to a gene: 14.

This clonotype has ten or more counts. The V call is TRBV20-1, the J call TRBJ2-7; D unresolved. V shed 3 bases and J shed 1 base, with 7 bases lying between them. This CDR3 spans 12 amino acids. Germline V gene lookup returns CDR1 DFQATT and CDR2 SNEGSKA (reference sequence). CDR3 sequence (DNA): TGCAGTGCTAGTTACGGATCCTACGAGCAGTACTTC. Translated, it gives CSASYGSYEQYF.

This clonotype was seen many times. The chain carries TRBV27 and TRBJ2-7; 14 bases match TRBD2. Per germline, CDR1 MNHEY and CDR2 SMNVEV (reference sequence). Trimming cost V 8 bases and J 4 bases; bases outside gene matches: 7. This CDR3 comprises 15 residues. CDR3 sequence reads: CASRPGTSGSYEQYF. Written as DNA, the CDR3 is TGTGCCAGCCGCCCCGGGACTAGCGGGAGTTACGAGCAGTACTTC.